This section outlines one T cell receptor (beta chain) sequence together with its context. V lost 2 bases, J lost 1 base, and 15 bases lay in between. In germline, CDR1 is LNHDA, CDR2 SQIVND (reference sequence). The CDR3 has 18 amino acids. This sample stems from a study of shared clonotypes between healthy human individuals. Study details: Each donor's CD4 naive and CD4 memory cells filled three plates apiece, CD8 naive two, and CD8 memory one.

Libraries were prepared by immunoSEQ multiplex PCR; TCRdb keeps only in-frame clonotypes and omits some of them. The data contain some 1.5 million clones, around 95% of them seen just once; the ten biggest clones take up roughly 1.2%. The material sequenced was naive CD4+ T cells sorted from blood. The subset is: CD45RA+ positively selected. The genes are TRBV19 and TRBJ2-6; D is perhaps TRBD1 (7 bases). This clonotype was obtained from a man aged 30 to 45 in good health. The CDR3 here is CASSITAGGGSGANVLTF. CDR3 nucleotides: TGTGCCAGTAGTATAACAGCAGGGGGAGGATCTGGGGCCAACGTCCTGACTTTC.